The clone carrying this T cell receptor beta chain was recorded a few times. Its antigen is not known. From 5'RACE with constant-segment primers came TCR alpha and TCR beta cDNA libraries that carried sample barcodes and UMIs. One entry per CDR3 protein results from TCRdb running MiXCR on the 5' RACE reads. The sample consists of 350,000 or so distinct CDR3 sequences, around 13% of them appearing once. This entry belongs to a study of T-cell memory formation after mild COVID-19. Whole-study context: Largely donor-specific sequence clusters came from a couple of donors.

The study's findings and limits: Largely, contracting CD4+ clones fell within CM and EM, and contracting CD8+ clones within EMRA.

J gave up 1 base and V 6 bases, and 4 bases lay outside the gene matches. Germline values: CDR1 MNHEY, CDR2 SVGAGI. There are 15 residues in the CDR3. The sequenced material came from PBMCs or a T cell subset sorted from them (not recorded which). The receptor's source is a man younger than 30 who had mild COVID-19 (a few samples of this study predate the infection). Cell type and time point are not known. The chain recombines TRBV6-5 with TRBJ2-1, with 9 bases that match TRBD2. CDR3 loop: CASSSSGVSYNEQFF. In DNA form, the CDR3 reads TGTGCCAGCAGCTCTAGCGGGGTGTCCTACAATGAGCAGTTCTTC.